The 28 T cell receptor beta chains in this list originate from one sample, sequenced in a study of graft-versus-host responses after intestinal transplantation. Sequencing was performed with immunoSEQ multiplex PCR; in TCRdb, only in-frame clones are kept and a portion is missing. Seen here are about 110,000 clones, roughly 86% observed once, and the top ten hold about 0.75%. For these TCRs, the target antigens are not known. The starting material was unstimulated CD4+ T cells sorted from spleen or lymph node cells, obtained before transplant. All receptors derive from a human donor who was the organ donor for an intestinal transplant.

V is TRBV2 and J is TRBJ1-5, with D possibly being TRBD1 (6 bases). The CDR3 spans 14 residues. With 6 bases removed from V and 4 bases from J, the gap between germline ends came to 13 bases. In germline, CDR1 is SNHLY, CDR2 FYNNEI. The CDR3 DNA reads as TGTGCCAGCAGGGGCGGACAGAGAAATCAGCCCCAGCATTTT. This translates into CASRGGQRNQPQHF.

V and J are TRBV12-5 and TRBJ2-3; D uncertain. Looked up from germline, CDR1 is LGHNT and CDR2 is FRNRAP. V lost 2 bases and J 3 bases, leaving 9 bases between the germline ends. This CDR3 has 14 residues. The CDR3 reads CASGLSLTTDTQYF. The CDR3 DNA sequence: TGTGCTAGTGGTTTGTCTCTTACAACAGATACGCAGTATTTT.

This clone was recorded once. The chain has TRBV9 and TRBJ1-3; TRBD1 agrees at 7 bases. Unmatched junction bases numbered 11, after V lost 3 bases and J lost 8 bases. CDR3 length: 15 residues. Germline V lookup: CDR1 SGDLS, CDR2 YYNGEE. CDR3 sequence: CASSGQQGTGDTIYF. CDR3 DNA: TGTGCCAGCAGCGGACAACAGGGGACCGGGGACACCATATATTTT.

This chain connects TRBV6-1 to TRBJ1-2, with D perhaps TRBD1 (6 bases). The CDR3 contains 12 residues. V lost 11 bases and J 2 bases, leaving 12 bases between the germline ends. CDR1 and CDR2 from the germline V gene are MNHNS and SASEGT. The CDR3 spells CAARGPNYGYTF. The CDR3 DNA reads as TGTGCCGCCAGGGGTCCCAACTATGGCTACACCTTC.

The chain couples TRBV5-1 to TRBJ2-1; D is perhaps TRBD2 (6 bases). Trimming pared 0 bases from V and 3 bases from J, leaving 13 bases between. The length of the CDR3 is 16 residues. Germline CDR1 SGHRS, CDR2 YFSETQ. This CDR3 reads CASSLEGRTNYNEQFF. CDR3 in DNA: TGCGCCAGCAGCTTGGAGGGTAGGACTAACTACAATGAGCAGTTCTTC.

This clone was picked up one time. The V and J genes are TRBV9 and TRBJ2-6; no firm D call. The V end was cut by 4 bases, the J end by 2 bases, with 7 bases between. This CDR3 is built from 14 residues. The V gene's germline CDR1 is SGDLS and CDR2 YYNGEE. This CDR3 reads CASSNSAGANVLTF. Written as DNA, the CDR3 is TGTGCCAGCAGCAACAGTGCTGGGGCCAACGTCCTGACTTTC.

This clone was counted a few times. The chain joins TRBV6-1 to TRBJ2-1; perhaps TRBD2 as D (6 bases). V shed 0 bases and J shed 8 bases, with 14 bases lying between them. The CDR3 spans 15 residues. Per germline, CDR1 MNHNS and CDR2 SASEGT. CDR3 residues: CASSEAPGPGDEQFF. The CDR3 nucleotides read TGTGCCAGCAGTGAAGCTCCGGGACCGGGGGATGAGCAGTTCTTC.

This chain's CDR3 is CASSVAAGRRDTQYF. The CDR3 DNA reads as TGTGCCAGCAGCGTAGCGGCGGGGCGGAGGGATACGCAGTATTTT. The chain recombines TRBV9 with TRBJ2-3; D perhaps matches TRBD2 (6 bases). The V and J ends lost 0 bases and 6 bases respectively, with 14 bases between them. This CDR3 has 15 amino acids. Per germline, CDR1 SGDLS and CDR2 YYNGEE.

The chain joins TRBV5-6 to TRBJ2-3; 9 bases are shared with TRBD1. CDR1 is SGHDT, CDR2 YYEEEE, per germline. Trimming took 0 bases from V and 0 from J; bases not matched to a gene: 2. The CDR3 spans 16 residues. The CDR3 loop is CASSLAGTGSTDTQYF. The DNA of the CDR3 is TGTGCCAGCAGCTTGGCCGGGACAGGGAGCACAGATACGCAGTATTTT.

The chain has TRBV11-2 and TRBJ2-1; TRBD2 agrees at 8 bases. CDR3 length: 18 amino acids. The J segment lost 2 bases and the V segment lost 1 base, leaving 10 bases of the junction unmatched. Per the germline V gene, CDR1 is SGHAT and CDR2 is FQNNGV. CDR3: CASSLVRRAGEAYNEQFF. The CDR3 DNA is TGTGCCAGCAGCTTAGTTCGGCGAGCGGGAGAGGCCTACAATGAGCAGTTCTTC. The complete variable domain, with remaining parts taken from reference TRBV11-2 and TRBJ2-1, reads EAGVAQSPRYKIIEKRQSVAFWCNPISGHATLYWYQQILGQGPKLLIQFQNNGVVDDSQLPKDRFSAERLKGVDSTLKIQPAKLEDSAVYLCASSLVRRAGEAYNEQFFGPGTRLTVL.

The V and J genes are TRBV7-3 and TRBJ2-1, with D maybe TRBD2 (5 bases). Between the trimmed V and J ends, which lost 5 bases and 7 bases, there was a span of 9 bases. This CDR3 has 12 residues. Germline loops: CDR1 SGHTA, CDR2 FQGTGA. CDR3 loop: CASSLTSNEQFF. In DNA, the CDR3 is TGTGCCAGCAGCCTCACTAGTAATGAGCAGTTCTTC.

This rearrangement joins TRBV6-5 to TRBJ2-2; possible D gene TRBD2, 6 bases. Germline V CDR1 and CDR2: MNHEY, SVGAGI. This CDR3 has 14 residues. Trimming took 6 bases from V and 4 from J, leaving 12 bases between them. CDR3 bases: TGTGCCAGCAGCACCAGGAGGGGCACCGGGGAGCTGTTTTTT. Residues: CASSTRRGTGELFF.

Only one count was recorded for this clone. The genes are TRBV19 and TRBJ1-2; a weak D match, TRBD1 (6 bases). The germline V and J ends were trimmed by 6 bases and 6 bases, with 14 bases remaining between them. The CDR3 runs 13 residues. The germline CDR1 and CDR2 sequences are LNHDA and SQIVND (reference sequence). The CDR3, as DNA: TGTGCCAGTAGAAGACAGGAGGTCGATGGCTACACCTTC. This encodes CASRRQEVDGYTF.

In DNA, the CDR3 is TGCGCCAGCAGCCACGCCGGGGGCCAAGATACGCAGTATTTT. It specifies CASSHAGGQDTQYF. J is TRBJ2-3 and V is TRBV5-1, with D possibly being TRBD1 or TRBD2 (6 bases each). The CDR3 totals 14 residues. Germline CDR1 SGHRS, CDR2 YFSETQ. Trimming stripped 4 bases from V and 5 bases from J, with 14 bases between.

The CDR3 sequence: CASSLLGQGNTEAFF. The CDR3 coding sequence is TGTGCCAGCAGCTTGCTGGGACAGGGGAACACTGAAGCTTTCTTT. J is TRBJ1-1 and V is TRBV5-4, with 9 bases aligning to TRBD1. CDR1 is SGHNT and CDR2 is YYREEE in the germline V gene (reference sequence). The trim removed 1 base at V and 1 base at J, leaving 2 bases unmatched. This CDR3 has 15 amino acids.

CDR3 nucleotide sequence: TGTGCCAGCAGTCCCGGGGTAGCGGGAGATGGTGATACGCAGTATTTT. Amino acids: CASSPGVAGDGDTQYF. V usage is TRBV28 and J usage is TRBJ2-3; 9 positions agree with TRBD2. Per germline, CDR1 MDHEN and CDR2 SYDVKM. V lost 5 bases and J lost 6; bases outside the gene matches: 12. The CDR3 contains 16 residues.

This chain links TRBV6-5 with TRBJ1-2, with D possibly TRBD1 on 5 matching bases. Germline V lookup: CDR1 MNHEY, CDR2 SVGAGI. Trimming left V 6 bases short and J 4 bases short, with 15 bases between. The CDR3 covers 14 residues. Here the CDR3 DNA reads TGTGCCAGCAGGCCAGGGTCCGGCGGCTATGGCTACACCTTC. This encodes CASRPGSGGYGYTF.

The chain is built from TRBV5-5 and TRBJ1-5; D is uncertain. Deletions cut 4 bases from V and 7 bases from J, with 12 bases between. Looked up from germline, CDR1 is SGHKS and CDR2 is YYEKEE (reference sequence). This CDR3 is built from 13 residues. The CDR3 here is CASSREGGQPQHF. The DNA of the CDR3 is TGTGCCAGCAGCCGGGAGGGAGGCCAGCCCCAGCATTTT.

V gene TRBV6-5 combines with J gene TRBJ2-7, with D unresolved. Germline V gene data show CDR1 as MNHEY and CDR2 as SVGAGI. V lost 0 bases, J lost 6 bases, and 9 bases lay in between. The CDR3 totals 13 residues. The CDR3 nucleotides read TGTGCCAGCAGTTACTCCCACTCGGGCGAGCAGTACTTC. It is translated as CASSYSHSGEQYF.

The count of this clone is one. The chain uses TRBV4-2 and TRBJ1-6; D remains unclear. The length of the CDR3 is 13 residues. V lost 0 bases to trimming and J lost 10 bases, with 7 bases between them. CDR1 and CDR2 (germline): LGHNA, YNFKEQ. The CDR3 spells CASSQDLVSPLHF. The CDR3 region has the DNA TGTGCCAGCAGCCAAGATCTAGTGTCACCCCTCCACTTT.

The gene calls are TRBV6-6 and TRBJ2-2; 9 bases align to TRBD1. V shed 2 bases and J 5 bases; nucleotides not matched to a gene: 6. The germline CDR1 and CDR2 sequences are MNHNY and SVGAGI (reference sequence). The length of the CDR3 is 16 residues. CDR3 sequence: CASSYRQGVSTGELFF. CDR3 nucleotide sequence: TGTGCCAGCAGTTACCGACAGGGGGTATCAACCGGGGAGCTGTTTTTT.

With regard to this clone: An end of the junction does not agree with germline; a read error may underlie this. The gene calls are TRBV10-3 and TRBJ2-3; the D is unclear. The length of the CDR3 is 14 residues. Germline V gene data show CDR1 as ENHRY and CDR2 as SYGVKD. CDR3 residues: CAIRELGSTDTQYF. The CDR3 bases are TGTGCCATCAGGGAGTTGGGTAGCACAGATACGCAGTATTTT.

The V call is TRBV11-2, the J call TRBJ1-6; D not resolved. The CDR3 consists of 16 residues. Germline V lookup: CDR1 SGHAT, CDR2 FQNNGV. Trimming took off 5 bases at V and 4 bases at J, with 15 bases between the two ends. The CDR3 loop reads CASSPESGRYNSPLHF. The CDR3 region has the DNA TGTGCCAGCAGCCCGGAATCGGGCAGGTATAATTCACCCCTCCACTTT.

This rearrangement joins TRBV5-5 to TRBJ1-3, with D possibly TRBD1 on 5 matching bases. This CDR3 has 16 amino acids. Germline CDR1 SGHKS, CDR2 YYEKEE (reference sequence). Trimming pared 1 base from V and 2 bases from J, leaving 13 bases between. The CDR3 region has the DNA TGTGCCAGCAGCTTGCGTCCGCAGGGAGCTGGAAACACCATATATTTT. This encodes CASSLRPQGAGNTIYF.

This rearrangement joins TRBV5-1 to TRBJ2-1; the match to TRBD1 covers 7 bases. This CDR3 is 15 amino acids long. CDR1 is SGHRS, CDR2 YFSETQ, per germline. V lost 4 bases, J lost 0 bases, and 4 bases stayed unmatched. This CDR3 reads CASSTRDSSYNEQFF. As DNA, the CDR3 is TGCGCCAGCAGCACCAGGGACAGCTCCTACAATGAGCAGTTCTTC. Variable domain in full (rest from reference TRBV5-1 and TRBJ2-1): KAGVTQTPRYLIKTRGQQVTLSCSPISGHRSVSWYQQTPGQGLQFLFEYFSETQRNKGNFPGRFSGRQFSNSRSEMNVSTLELGDSALYLCASSTRDSSYNEQFFGPGTRLTVL.

For this clone: At one of its ends the junction is not consistent with the germline gene, which may arise from a read error. This chain connects TRBV7-2 to TRBJ2-1; tentative D call: TRBD2 (6 bases). The CDR3 contains 15 residues. Germline V gene lookup returns CDR1 SGHTA and CDR2 FQGNSA. The CDR3 coding sequence is TGTGCCAGCAGCATAGCGGCTCCCTCCTACAATGAGCAGTTCTTC. This translates into CASSIAAPSYNEQFF.

The rearrangement links TRBV19 to TRBJ1-3; no clear D. Trimming left V 4 bases short and J 2 bases short, with 18 bases between. The germline V gene encodes CDR1 LNHDA and CDR2 SQIVND (reference sequence). The CDR3 covers 17 residues. The CDR3 loop reads CASSTRTPTQAGNTIYF. The CDR3 nucleotides are TGTGCCAGTAGTACGCGCACTCCTACTCAGGCTGGAAACACCATATATTTT.

CDR3 amino acids: CASSSGGNGYTF. CDR3 in DNA: TGTGCCAGCAGCAGTGGGGGAAATGGCTACACCTTC. The chain recombines TRBV7-9 with TRBJ1-2, with D maybe TRBD1 (5 bases). CDR1 is SEHNR, CDR2 FQNEAQ, per germline (reference sequence). The CDR3 spans 12 residues. V was cut by 5 bases and J by 6 bases, with 10 bases left in between.